These 20 T cell receptor beta chains came from one sample sequenced in a study of blood T cell repertoires in COVID-19. The method was immunoSEQ multiplex PCR; TCRdb's version includes in-frame clones alone and lacks a portion of them. The top ten clones hold 1.9% of a sample with about 320,000 clones, roughly 85% of them seen once. The sample taken for sequencing was PBMCs or T cells enriched from blood (not recorded which). The receptors stem from a woman aged 25-40 years who had been exposed to COVID-19.

This chain uses TRBV28 with TRBJ2-3; 9 bases align to TRBD1. Germline lookup yields CDR1 MDHEN and CDR2 SYDVKM. J was trimmed by 2 bases and V by 8 bases; bases with no gene match: 8. This CDR3 has 15 residues. As DNA, the CDR3 is TGTGCCAGCTCGGGACAGGGCGAAGCCACAGATACGCAGTATTTT. Translating gives CASSGQGEATDTQYF.

The J gene is TRBJ2-5, the V gene TRBV5-1, with a tentative D call TRBD2 (5 bases). There are 13 residues in the CDR3. Deletions cut 1 base from V and 2 bases from J, with 6 bases between. The germline CDR1 and CDR2 sequences are SGHRS and YFSETQ. The CDR3 sequence is CASSLSGQETQYF. The CDR3 DNA reads as TGCGCCAGCAGCTTGAGCGGTCAAGAGACCCAGTACTTC.

This chain links TRBV28 with TRBJ1-1; D is undetermined. The germline V and J ends were trimmed by 9 bases and 2 bases, with 13 bases remaining between them. Germline CDR1 reads MDHEN; CDR2 reads SYDVKM. The CDR3 runs to 13 residues. In nucleotides, the CDR3 is TGTGCCAGTGCCGACGGGGTAAACACTGAAGCTTTCTTT. This codes for CASADGVNTEAFF.

This chain links TRBV11-1 with TRBJ1-1; 10 nucleotides line up with TRBD1. After removal of 5 bases from V and 2 bases from J, the junction contained 5 bases not matched to a gene. CDR3 size: 15 residues. In germline, CDR1 is SGHAT, CDR2 FQDESV (reference sequence). Here the CDR3 DNA reads TGTGCCAGCAGCGATGACAGGGGGCTTAACACTGAAGCTTTCTTT. Encoded protein: CASSDDRGLNTEAFF.

The table lists this clone with a few counts. This chain uses TRBV5-1 with TRBJ2-5, with 7 bases that match TRBD2. The CDR3 length is 14 residues. V lost 5 bases and J lost 1; bases outside the gene matches: 5. Germline CDR1 reads SGHRS; CDR2 reads YFSETQ. Here the CDR3 reads CASRGLGAQETQYF. CDR3 in DNA: TGCGCCAGCAGAGGACTAGGGGCCCAAGAGACCCAGTACTTC.

CDR3 in amino acids: CASSPRQTDNEKLFF. DNA for the CDR3: TGTGCCAGCAGCCCTCGACAGACAGATAATGAAAAACTGTTTTTT. The J gene is TRBJ1-4, the V gene TRBV5-8; tentative D call: TRBD1 (5 bases). V lost 4 bases and J 4 bases, leaving 14 bases between the germline ends. The CDR3 is 15 amino acids. Per the germline V gene, CDR1 is SGHTS and CDR2 is YDEGEE.

The gene calls are TRBV24-1 and TRBJ2-1; 13 nucleotides line up with TRBD2. CDR1 and CDR2 from the germline V gene are KGHDR and SFDVKD. This CDR3 is built from 18 residues. V lost 1 base to trimming and J lost 4 bases; unmatched junction nucleotides: 6. CDR3 sequence (DNA): TGTGCCACCAGTGATTTTACATTGGGACTAGCGGGGTACAATGAGCAGTTCTTC. This translates into CATSDFTLGLAGYNEQFF.

The chain has TRBV7-2 and TRBJ2-5; TRBD2 matches 10 bases. Trimming at V came to 1 base and at J to 4 bases, leaving 9 bases not matched to a gene. The CDR3 is 17 residues long. Germline lookup yields CDR1 SGHTA and CDR2 FQGNSA. This CDR3 is CASSLVAGGVGLETQYF. The CDR3 DNA follows: TGTGCCAGCAGCTTAGTAGCGGGAGGTGTTGGTTTAGAGACCCAGTACTTC.

The chain combines TRBV12-3 or TRBV12-4 with TRBJ2-5; D gene uncertain. Trimming took off 1 base at V and 1 base at J, with 4 bases between the two ends. This CDR3 contains 13 residues. The CDR3 coding sequence is TGTGCCAGCAGTTTAGAGCTCCAAGAGACCCAGTACTTC. Its protein product is CASSLELQETQYF.

V gene TRBV28 combines with J gene TRBJ1-2; 7 bases map to TRBD1. Germline V CDR1 and CDR2: MDHEN, SYDVKM. Trimming took 2 bases from V and 6 from J; bases not matched to a gene: 3. The CDR3 sequence is 13 residues long. CDR3 coding DNA: TGTGCCAGCAGTTTAGGGGACAGCAATGGCTACACCTTC. It codes for CASSLGDSNGYTF.

The chain is built from TRBV2 and TRBJ1-4; D call uncertain. There are 11 residues in the CDR3. The germline V gene encodes CDR1 SNHLY and CDR2 FYNNEI. V lost 7 bases, J lost 8 bases, and 8 bases lay in between. CDR3 residues: CASTRGEKLFF. The CDR3 nucleotides read TGTGCCAGCACCAGAGGGGAAAAACTGTTTTTT.

The chain employs TRBV19 and TRBJ1-3; D not certain. This CDR3 is 13 amino acids long. Germline V gene data show CDR1 as LNHDA and CDR2 as SQIVND (reference sequence). Trimming took off 1 base at V and 8 bases at J, with 9 bases between the two ends. The chain's CDR3 is CASSIGRADTIYF. CDR3 DNA sequence: TGTGCCAGTAGTATAGGGCGCGCGGACACCATATATTTT.

The chain carries TRBV5-8 and TRBJ2-3, with 10 nucleotides matching TRBD1. With V trimmed by 4 bases and J by 2 bases, 7 bases remained unmatched. Germline-derived CDR1 and CDR2 are SGHTS and YDEGEE. The CDR3 spans 16 residues. The CDR3 nucleotides read TGTGCCAGCAGCGCAGGGGACAGGGGTTTCACAGATACGCAGTATTTT. Protein product: CASSAGDRGFTDTQYF. Full variable domain (remainder filled in from reference TRBV5-8 and TRBJ2-3): EAGVTQSPTHLIKTRGQQATLRCSPISGHTSVYWYQQALGLGLQFLLWYDEGEERNRGNFPPRFSGRQFPNYSSELNVNALELEDSALYLCASSAGDRGFTDTQYFGPGTRLTVL.

This sequence joins TRBV28 and TRBJ1-1; D unclear. The CDR3 covers 15 residues. CDR1 and CDR2 from the germline V gene are MDHEN and SYDVKM. Trimming shortened V by 1 base and J by 11 bases, and 20 bases separated the two germline ends. DNA for the CDR3: TGTGCCAGCAGTTTATTGTCCCCGACAAGAGGGCTGGCTTTCTTT. Amino acids: CASSLLSPTRGLAFF. The full variable domain, completed using reference TRBV28 and TRBJ1-1, is DVKVTQSSRYLVKRTGEKVFLECVQDMDHENMFWYRQDPGLGLRLIYFSYDVKMKEKGDIPEGYSVSREKKERFSLILESASTNQTSMYLCASSLLSPTRGLAFFGQGTRLTVV.

This rearrangement joins TRBV7-9 to TRBJ2-7; 7 bases are a match to TRBD1. CDR3 length: 18 residues. Germline V gives CDR1 SEHNR, CDR2 FQNEAQ (reference sequence). Trimming cost V 0 bases and J 3 bases; bases outside gene matches: 14. The CDR3 region has the DNA TGTGCCAGCAGCTTAGCACAGGGGTCAAGTCTCGCCTACTACGAGCAGTACTTC. As protein: CASSLAQGSSLAYYEQYF. Supplemented by reference TRBV7-9 and TRBJ2-7, the full variable domain reads DTGVSQNPRHKITKRGQNVTFRCDPISEHNRLYWYRQTLGQGPEFLTYFQNEAQLEKSRLLSDRFSAERPKGSFSTLEIQRTEQGDSAMYLCASSLAQGSSLAYYEQYFGPGTRLTVT.

This chain joins TRBV2 and TRBJ2-7; 8 bases fit TRBD1. This CDR3 has 15 amino acids. Germline values: CDR1 SNHLY, CDR2 FYNNEI. Trimming took 7 bases from V and 2 from J; bases not matched to a gene: 10. DNA for the CDR3: TGTGCCAGCATGGCTCTTTCAGGGGGCACCTACGAGCAGTACTTC. Protein product: CASMALSGGTYEQYF.

The V and J genes are TRBV28 and TRBJ2-4; 8 bases agree with TRBD1. The CDR3 runs 16 residues. The V segment lost 4 bases and the J segment 1 base; nucleotides outside the gene matches: 6. Germline-derived CDR1 and CDR2 are MDHEN and SYDVKM. The CDR3 region has the DNA TGTGCCAGCAGTTCGCCGGACAGGGTGGCCAAAAACATTCAGTACTTC. It codes for CASSSPDRVAKNIQYF.

The chain has TRBV6-5 and TRBJ1-5, with 8 bases identical to TRBD1. The junction had 4 bases not matched to a gene; V was cut back by 7 bases and J by 5 bases. Germline CDR1 is MNHEY and CDR2 is SVGAGI. CDR3 size: 13 residues. DNA of the CDR3: TGTGCCAGCACGTCGGGACAGGATCAGCCCCAGCATTTT. Amino acid sequence: CASTSGQDQPQHF.

V and J are TRBV6-4 and TRBJ2-7, with 12 bases aligning to TRBD2. From germline, CDR1 is MRHNA and CDR2 SNTAGT. This CDR3 region has 16 residues. V shed 3 bases and J 6 bases; nucleotides not matched to a gene: 9. The CDR3 DNA reads TGTGCCAGCAGTGATGGGACTAGCGGGTCAGTAAGCGAGCAGTACTTC. Encoded protein: CASSDGTSGSVSEQYF.

This clone was observed a handful of times. V gene TRBV21-1 combines with J gene TRBJ2-7; the table names TRBD1, a call not compared with the DNA. TRBV21-1 is labeled a pseudogene. This CDR3 is built from 13 residues. As DNA, the CDR3 is TGTGCCAGCAGCAAAGAACAGCCAAACGAGCAGTACTTC. This encodes CASSKEQPNEQYF.